A single T cell receptor beta chain is shown here with its context. Its target is not known. This PCR relied on a set of 60 Vbeta primers and 13 Jbeta primers. Data came from immunoSEQ multiplex PCR; TCRdb stores just in-frame clones and leaves some out. The sample records about 230,000 clones, under 90% being singletons. This sample was taken from a study of cytomegalovirus exposure and HLA in healthy donors. Study observations and caveats: 164 TCR beta chains were listed as cytomegalovirus-associated.

V lost 6 bases and J lost 4, with 10 bases in between. The CDR3 is made up of 12 amino acids. CDR1 MNHEY and CDR2 SMNVEV come from the germline V gene (reference sequence). The source is a human donor in good health. The V gene is TRBV27, the J gene TRBJ2-7; possibly TRBD1 for D (6 bases). Sequenced sample: PBMCs. The CDR3 DNA follows: TGTGCCAGCAGCGGACAGAAATACGAGCAGTACTTC. Translated, it gives CASSGQKYEQYF.